This T cell receptor beta chain was captured by sequencing in a study of T cells in localized non-small cell lung cancer. General study points: In uninvolved adjacent lung, T cell clonality reached its highest value, exceeding tumor. Detection in adjacent lung was observed for a median roughly 57 of the top 100 tumor clones. The tumor had only one region sequenced, so heterogeneity remains possible.

A note on this clone: Its antigen is currently unknown.

Germline CDR1 and CDR2: SNHLY and FYNNEI. The CDR3 loop spans 15 amino acids. With V trimmed by 6 bases and J by 4 bases, 4 bases remained unmatched. Repertoires were generated with immunoSEQ multiplex PCR, while TCRdb's copy carries only in-frame clones and drops some. The sample carries roughly 40,000 clones, roughly 83% recorded once. This sequence joins TRBV2 and TRBJ2-3, with TRBD2 matching 13 bases. This specimen consisted of PBMCs, obtained before any cancer treatment. This sequence originates from a man between 40 and 70 years old with stage II lung adenocarcinoma. CDR3 bases: TGTGCCAGCAGGTCGACTAGCGGGGGGCCAGATACGCAGTATTTT. Its protein is CASRSTSGGPDTQYF.